These 20 T cell receptor beta chains originate from one sample sequenced in a study of T cells expressing NK-cell markers. TCRdb re-called the 5' RACE reads and shows each CDR3 protein once, DNA omitted. The table lists 200,000 to 300,000 distinct CDR3 sequences, with approximately 0.41% in the top ten. The source material was blood T cells: a sorted CD56 or NKG2C T cell subset, CD4+ or CD8+ T cells, or bulk PBMC T cells (not recorded which). The receptor source for this set is a young man in good health.

The chain uses TRBV12-3 or TRBV12-4 and TRBJ2-6; TCRdb's D call, TRBD1, is unchecked because there is no DNA. This CDR3 is 15 amino acids long. This CDR3 is CASSRDTSGANVLTF.

The rearrangement links TRBV12-5 to TRBJ2-5; there is no DNA to check the TCRdb D call of TRBD2. Germline V lookup: CDR1 LGHNT, CDR2 FRNRAP. The CDR3 is 13 residues long. This CDR3 is CASGLDSGETQYF.

The CDR3 protein is CASSLDRLFTNTEAFF. V gene TRBV11-2 combines with J gene TRBJ1-1. CDR1 is SGHAT, CDR2 FQNNGV, per germline. This CDR3 region has 16 residues.

This chain joins TRBV5-1 and TRBJ2-1. This CDR3 has 14 amino acids. Germline V gives CDR1 SGHRS, CDR2 YFSETQ. The CDR3 sequence is CASSLLADVDEQFF.

V usage is TRBV6-5 and J usage is TRBJ2-5. This CDR3 spans 13 amino acids. CDR1 and CDR2 from the germline V gene are MNHEY and SVGAGI. CDR3 region: CASSYEYQETQYF.

The rearrangement links TRBV25-1 to TRBJ1-1; TCRdb's D gene call, TRBD1, goes unchecked for lack of DNA. The CDR3 runs 13 residues. CDR1 and CDR2 (germline): MGHDK, SYGVNS. CDR3 residues: CASTKGAQTEAFF.

The chain uses TRBV7-2 and TRBJ2-5; TCRdb calls TRBD2, which cannot be checked without DNA. Germline CDR1 and CDR2: SGHTA and FQGNSA. The CDR3 length is 14 residues. The CDR3 here is CASSLSSRKETQYF. The full variable domain, completed using reference TRBV7-2 and TRBJ2-5, is GAGVSQSPSNKVTEKGKDVELRCDPISGHTALYWYRQSLGQGLEFLIYFQGNSAPDKSGLPSDRFSAERTGGSVSTLTIQRTQQEDSAVYLCASSLSSRKETQYFGPGTRLLVL.

The chain joins TRBV29-1 to TRBJ2-1; TCRdb reports TRBD1, a call that lacks DNA to check it against. In germline, CDR1 is SQVTM, CDR2 ANQGSEA. The CDR3 is made up of 13 amino acids. CDR3 sequence reads: CSVAGFSYNEQFF.

The chain has TRBV28 and TRBJ2-7; the TRBD1 assignment by TCRdb is unverifiable without DNA. Per the germline V gene, CDR1 is MDHEN and CDR2 is SYDVKM. This CDR3 is built from 13 residues. The CDR3 protein is CASGGQVTYEQYF.

The CDR3 loop is CASSDRGRLDTQYF. This chain joins TRBV6-1 and TRBJ2-3; the TCRdb call, TRBD1, lacks DNA for checking. The CDR3 is 14 amino acids. Germline V gene data show CDR1 as MNHNS and CDR2 as SASEGT.

This chain links TRBV5-1 with TRBJ2-1; TCRdb selects TRBD2, and the lack of DNA leaves this call unchecked. Germline V gene lookup returns CDR1 SGHRS and CDR2 YFSETQ. The CDR3 is 14 amino acids. CDR3 protein: CASSPNGLAPEQFF.

CDR3 loop: CASSLGPTRGNQPQHF. The chain recombines TRBV7-9 with TRBJ1-5. From germline, CDR1 is SEHNR and CDR2 FQNEAQ (reference sequence). The CDR3 is 16 residues long.

The J gene is TRBJ1-1, the V gene TRBV12-5. The V gene's germline CDR1 is LGHNT and CDR2 FRNRAP. The CDR3 runs to 13 residues. This chain's CDR3 is CASGLEQDTEAFF.

The J gene is TRBJ2-7, the V gene TRBV6-5. The CDR3 has 12 amino acids. From germline, CDR1 is MNHEY and CDR2 SVGAGI. CDR3: CASRGRPVEQYF.

The rearrangement joins TRBV25-1 to TRBJ2-3. The CDR3 runs 13 residues. CDR1 and CDR2 (germline): MGHDK, SYGVNS. CDR3 sequence: CASQLPFTDTQYF. The full variable domain, completed using reference TRBV25-1 and TRBJ2-3, is EADIYQTPRYLVIGTGKKITLECSQTMGHDKMYWYQQDPGMELHLIHYSYGVNSTEKGDLSSESTVSRIRTEHFPLTLESARPSHTSQYLCASQLPFTDTQYFGPGTRLTVL.

The chain carries TRBV11-1 and TRBJ2-2; TCRdb outputs TRBD1, but without DNA this stays unchecked. The CDR3 has 18 amino acids. The V gene's germline CDR1 is SGHAT and CDR2 FQDESV (reference sequence). CDR3 protein: CASSLIGTGGSNTGELFF.

V gene TRBV6-5 combines with J gene TRBJ2-2. The CDR3 runs to 14 residues. Germline CDR1 reads MNHEY; CDR2 reads SVGAGI. This chain's CDR3 is CASSYEDTTGELFF.

The gene calls are TRBV19 and TRBJ2-3; TCRdb selects TRBD1, and the lack of DNA leaves this call unchecked. Germline-derived CDR1 and CDR2 are LNHDA and SQIVND (reference sequence). The CDR3 has 16 amino acids. The CDR3 sequence is CASSRGPYGGTDTQYF.

The V gene is TRBV7-2, the J gene TRBJ2-1; the TCRdb call, TRBD2, lacks DNA for checking. The germline CDR1 and CDR2 sequences are SGHTA and FQGNSA. This CDR3 contains 20 residues. This CDR3 is CASSFVGSGVLTSSYNEQFF.

The V gene is TRBV7-2, the J gene TRBJ2-7. Germline V gives CDR1 SGHTA, CDR2 FQGNSA. CDR3 length equals 16 residues. This chain's CDR3 is CASSSRIEGNVGEQYF. Full variable domain (missing parts from reference TRBV7-2 and TRBJ2-7): GAGVSQSPSNKVTEKGKDVELRCDPISGHTALYWYRQSLGQGLEFLIYFQGNSAPDKSGLPSDRFSAERTGGSVSTLTIQRTQQEDSAVYLCASSSRIEGNVGEQYFGPGTRLTVT.